The 26 T cell receptor beta chains in this list originate from one sample, sequenced in a study of cytomegalovirus exposure and HLA in healthy donors. The PCR was carried out with 60 Vbeta primers and 13 Jbeta primers. Produced via immunoSEQ multiplex PCR; TCRdb's table is partial and in-frame only. This repertoire shows fewer than 110,000 clones, about 81% found once; its top ten account for less than 3.5%. Sequencing input: PBMCs. The receptor set was obtained from a young man in good health and CMV-seropositive.

DNA for the CDR3: TGTGCCAGCAGTTCCCTCAATTCAGCAGATACGCAGTATTTT. This encodes CASSSLNSADTQYF. This sequence joins TRBV28 and TRBJ2-3; D remains unclear. Trimming shortened V by 4 bases and J by 4 bases, and 12 bases separated the two germline ends. CDR3 size: 14 residues. From germline, CDR1 is MDHEN and CDR2 SYDVKM.

The chain combines TRBV19 with TRBJ2-4; D is unclear. The CDR3 runs to 16 residues. In germline, CDR1 is LNHDA, CDR2 SQIVND (reference sequence). Trimming took off 5 bases at V and 3 bases at J, with 17 bases between the two ends. In DNA form, the CDR3 reads TGTGCCAGTAGTGACGGTAGCACCGCATACAAAAACATTCAGTACTTC. It yields the protein CASSDGSTAYKNIQYF.

As regards this clone: Relative to the germline gene, one junction end is altered; a read error may explain this. V and J are TRBV5-4 and TRBJ2-2; 12 bases map to TRBD2. Germline V CDR1 and CDR2: SGHNT, YYREEE (reference sequence). CDR3 length: 16 amino acids. CDR3 nucleotide sequence: TGTGCCAACAGCTTGACTAGCGGGGGTTTATTGGAGGAGCTGTTTTTT. Translated, it gives CANSLTSGGLLEELFF.

The V call is TRBV2, the J call TRBJ1-2; no firm D call. V lost 3 bases to trimming and J lost 1 base, with 12 bases between them. The CDR3 is 15 residues long. Germline CDR1 SNHLY, CDR2 FYNNEI. In DNA, the CDR3 is TGTGCCAGCAGTGAGTTTAGGCGGGATAACTATGGCTACACCTTC. Translated: CASSEFRRDNYGYTF.

This chain joins TRBV5-1 and TRBJ1-3; D is ambiguous. Trimming cost V 0 bases and J 6 bases, with 10 bases left between them. The CDR3 spans 14 residues. In germline, CDR1 is SGHRS, CDR2 YFSETQ. The CDR3 coding sequence is TGCGCCAGCAGCTTGGGAAGCCTCTCAAACACCATATATTTT. This translates into CASSLGSLSNTIYF.

The V call is TRBV19, the J call TRBJ2-3; no firm D call. Per the germline V gene, CDR1 is LNHDA and CDR2 is SQIVND (reference sequence). This CDR3 is built from 15 residues. V was clipped by 1 base and J by 3 bases, with 11 bases between them. The CDR3 reads CASSIANRPTDTQYF. The CDR3 coding sequence is TGTGCCAGTAGTATAGCAAACAGACCAACAGATACGCAGTATTTT. Together with reference TRBV19 and TRBJ2-3, the CDR3 gives the full variable domain: DGGITQSPKYLFRKEGQNVTLSCEQNLNHDAMYWYRQDPGQGLRLIYYSQIVNDFQKGDIAEGYSVSREKKESFPLTVTSAQKNPTAFYLCASSIANRPTDTQYFGPGTRLTVL.

The CDR3 DNA follows: TGCGCCAGCAGCTTAGGAGGGCGCGGTGAAAAACTGTTTTTT. Protein: CASSLGGRGEKLFF. The chain carries TRBV5-1 and TRBJ1-4, with D unresolved. Germline loops: CDR1 SGHRS, CDR2 YFSETQ. V dropped 2 bases and J dropped 7 bases, with 12 bases sitting between them. The CDR3 has 14 amino acids.

The rearrangement links TRBV18 to TRBJ1-4; TRBD1 might be the D (6 bases). The CDR3 runs to 16 residues. V gave up 1 base and J gave up 6 bases, with 15 bases separating them. Looked up from germline, CDR1 is KGHSH and CDR2 is LQKENI. The CDR3: CASSPRDNRGDEKLFF. The CDR3 coding sequence is TGTGCCAGCTCACCACGGGACAACCGAGGTGATGAAAAACTGTTTTTT.

The CDR3 nucleotides read TGTGCCAGCAGTCCGGAGTTGGACAGGGTCGGCGGCTACACCTTC. Amino acids: CASSPELDRVGGYTF. The genes are TRBV6-1 and TRBJ1-2; 8 bases line up with TRBD1. The CDR3 is 15 residues long. With V trimmed by 5 bases and J by 8 bases, 13 bases remained unmatched. Germline-derived CDR1 and CDR2 are MNHNS and SASEGT.

This chain joins TRBV5-1 and TRBJ2-1; 7 positions agree with TRBD1. CDR1 SGHRS and CDR2 YFSETQ come from the germline V gene. The CDR3 loop spans 13 amino acids. V shed 4 bases, J shed 9 bases, and the junction held 7 bases outside the gene matches. The CDR3 protein is CASSPDRAGEQFF. In nucleotides, the CDR3 is TGCGCCAGCAGCCCAGACAGGGCAGGTGAGCAGTTCTTC.

The rearrangement joins TRBV9 to TRBJ2-3; TRBD1 is a possible D gene (5 bases). Trimming stripped 4 bases from V and 7 bases from J, with 13 bases between. The germline V gene encodes CDR1 SGDLS and CDR2 YYNGEE. The CDR3 extends over 13 amino acids. CDR3 amino acids: CASSPDRPYTQYF. In DNA form, the CDR3 reads TGTGCCAGCAGCCCCGACAGACCCTATACGCAGTATTTT.

The rearrangement joins TRBV5-1 to TRBJ1-1, with D possibly being TRBD1 (5 bases). V was shortened by 4 bases and J by 5 bases, with 18 bases between the two germline ends. The CDR3 runs to 15 residues. Germline values: CDR1 SGHRS, CDR2 YFSETQ. The CDR3 loop reads CASSPRLGAVTEAFF. In DNA, the CDR3 is TGCGCCAGCAGCCCTCGACTAGGGGCTGTAACTGAAGCTTTCTTT.

The chain combines TRBV7-9 with TRBJ2-3; 9 bases are shared with TRBD1. The CDR3 is 15 residues long. Germline CDR1 reads SEHNR; CDR2 reads FQNEAQ (reference sequence). The V segment lost 1 base and the J segment 5 bases; nucleotides outside the gene matches: 4. The chain's CDR3 is CASSLVMDRGDTQYF. CDR3 sequence (DNA): TGTGCCAGCAGCTTAGTGATGGACAGGGGAGATACGCAGTATTTT. Complete variable domain (other parts from reference TRBV7-9 and TRBJ2-3): DTGVSQNPRHKITKRGQNVTFRCDPISEHNRLYWYRQTLGQGPEFLTYFQNEAQLEKSRLLSDRFSAERPKGSFSTLEIQRTEQGDSAMYLCASSLVMDRGDTQYFGPGTRLTVL.

CDR3: CASSVAESPNYGYTF. CDR3 DNA: TGTGCCAGCAGCGTAGCGGAGTCCCCTAACTATGGCTACACCTTC. V usage is TRBV9 and J usage is TRBJ1-2; D not certain. The CDR3 extends over 15 amino acids. Germline V lookup: CDR1 SGDLS, CDR2 YYNGEE. V lost 0 bases and J 0 bases, leaving 9 bases between the germline ends. The whole variable domain, filled in from reference TRBV9 and TRBJ1-2, reads DSGVTQTPKHLITATGQRVTLRCSPRSGDLSVYWYQQSLDQGLQFLIQYYNGEERAKGNILERFSAQQFPDLHSELNLSSLELGDSALYFCASSVAESPNYGYTFGSGTRLTVV.

This chain connects TRBV9 to TRBJ2-1, with D possibly TRBD1 on 6 matching bases. V lost 3 bases, J lost 8 bases, and 15 bases lay in between. This CDR3 region has 14 residues. Germline loops: CDR1 SGDLS, CDR2 YYNGEE. This CDR3 is CASSAPYRVHEQFF. The DNA for the CDR3 is TGTGCCAGCAGCGCCCCATACAGGGTCCATGAGCAGTTCTTC.

The chain couples TRBV4-1 to TRBJ2-5, with D perhaps TRBD1 (7 bases). With the DNA end fitting TRBJ2-7 better, the J assignment may be wrong. Germline-derived CDR1 and CDR2 are MGHRA and YSYEKL. CDR3 length: 15 amino acids. CDR3 bases: TGCGCCAGCAGCCCGATGGGGCAGGGGGGCTACGAGCAGTACTTC. It codes for CASSPMGQGGYEQYF.

The rearrangement uses TRBV19 and TRBJ1-2; 12 nucleotides agree with TRBD1. Germline lookup yields CDR1 LNHDA and CDR2 SQIVND (reference sequence). Trimming took 4 bases from V and 8 from J; bases not matched to a gene: 2. The CDR3 extends over 13 amino acids. CDR3: CASSTGTGGGYTF. The CDR3 nucleotides are TGTGCCAGTAGTACCGGGACAGGGGGCGGCTACACCTTC.

The chain employs TRBV6-5 and TRBJ1-2; D possibly corresponds to TRBD1 (6 bases). Germline CDR1 MNHEY, CDR2 SVGAGI. Deletions cut 2 bases from V and 8 bases from J, with 9 bases between. The CDR3 is made up of 12 amino acids. The CDR3 region is CASSYQGLGYTF. The CDR3 region has the DNA TGTGCCAGCAGTTACCAGGGGTTGGGCTACACCTTC.

The rearrangement links TRBV9 to TRBJ2-1; 9 bases align to TRBD1. Trimming took 5 bases from V and 6 from J; bases not matched to a gene: 3. This CDR3 region has 13 residues. CDR1 and CDR2 from the germline V gene are SGDLS and YYNGEE. The CDR3 protein is CASRGQGPNEQFF. CDR3 nucleotides: TGTGCCAGCAGGGGACAGGGTCCCAATGAGCAGTTCTTC.

The V and J genes are TRBV7-9 and TRBJ1-6, with D unclear. This CDR3 is built from 16 residues. V lost 5 bases and J 7 bases, leaving 18 bases between the germline ends. Germline V gene sequence: CDR1 SEHNR, CDR2 FQNEAQ (reference sequence). DNA for the CDR3: TGTGCCAGCAGCCATCCAGGCATCCCACGCAATTCACCCCTCCACTTT. Amino acids: CASSHPGIPRNSPLHF.

The chain couples TRBV5-6 to TRBJ2-7; the D gene is possibly TRBD1 (6 bases). Germline CDR1 SGHDT, CDR2 YYEEEE. V gave up 6 bases and J gave up 5 bases, with 15 bases separating them. The CDR3 is 13 residues long. The CDR3 DNA sequence: TGTGCCAGCATTTTACTCCCAGGGGACGAGCAGTACTTC. It specifies CASILLPGDEQYF. Using reference TRBV5-6 and TRBJ2-7 for the parts outside the CDR3, the full variable domain is DAGVTQSPTHLIKTRGQQVTLRCSPKSGHDTVSWYQQALGQGPQFIFQYYEEEERQRGNFPDRFSGHQFPNYSSELNVNALLLGDSALYLCASILLPGDEQYFGPGTRLTVT.

V gene TRBV27 combines with J gene TRBJ2-1; possibly TRBD1 for D (5 bases). The CDR3 is made up of 14 amino acids. Trimming removed 7 bases from V and 1 base from J, with 11 bases in between. Germline V gene sequence: CDR1 MNHEY, CDR2 SMNVEV (reference sequence). CDR3 DNA sequence: TGTGCCAGCAAACGGACACAGTCCTACAATGAGCAGTTCTTC. It translates to CASKRTQSYNEQFF.

The genes are TRBV2 and TRBJ2-7; 9 bases line up with TRBD1. This CDR3 spans 14 amino acids. The germline CDR1 and CDR2 sequences are SNHLY and FYNNEI. Trimming removed 4 bases from V and 1 base from J; junction bases left unmatched: 2. The CDR3 sequence is CASSGQGESYEQYF. The CDR3 DNA reads as TGTGCCAGCAGTGGACAGGGGGAATCCTACGAGCAGTACTTC. The full variable domain, completed using reference TRBV2 and TRBJ2-7, is EPEVTQTPSHQVTQMGQEVILRCVPISNHLYFYWYRQILGQKVEFLVSFYNNEISEKSEIFDDQFSVERPDGSNFTLKIRSTKLEDSAMYFCASSGQGESYEQYFGPGTRLTVT.

V gene TRBV7-2 combines with J gene TRBJ2-3, with TRBD2 matching 8 bases. Germline loops: CDR1 SGHTA, CDR2 FQGNSA. V shed 4 bases and J 1 base; nucleotides not matched to a gene: 4. The CDR3 is 15 residues long. The CDR3 region is CASSSGAGGTDTQYF. CDR3 bases: TGTGCCAGCAGCTCCGGAGCGGGGGGCACAGATACGCAGTATTTT.

The chain combines TRBV5-1 with TRBJ2-1; weak D call: TRBD1 (6 bases). This CDR3 comprises 19 residues. Germline V gene data show CDR1 as SGHRS and CDR2 as YFSETQ. With 4 bases removed from V and 4 bases from J, the gap between germline ends came to 27 bases. This chain's CDR3 is CASSVTGPIPRLLYNEQFF. CDR3 sequence (DNA): TGCGCCAGCAGCGTCACAGGGCCGATACCCCGTCTCCTTTACAATGAGCAGTTCTTC. The full variable domain, in which reference TRBV5-1 and TRBJ2-1 provide the parts outside the CDR3, is KAGVTQTPRYLIKTRGQQVTLSCSPISGHRSVSWYQQTPGQGLQFLFEYFSETQRNKGNFPGRFSGRQFSNSRSEMNVSTLELGDSALYLCASSVTGPIPRLLYNEQFFGPGTRLTVL.

DNA for the CDR3: TGTGCCAGCAGCTTATCGGTTGGAGCAGATACGCAGTATTTT. Translating it yields CASSLSVGADTQYF. This rearrangement joins TRBV11-3 to TRBJ2-3, with D unclear. Trimming cost V 2 bases and J 4 bases, with 10 bases left between them. The length of the CDR3 is 14 residues. The V gene's germline CDR1 is SGHNT and CDR2 YENEEA.